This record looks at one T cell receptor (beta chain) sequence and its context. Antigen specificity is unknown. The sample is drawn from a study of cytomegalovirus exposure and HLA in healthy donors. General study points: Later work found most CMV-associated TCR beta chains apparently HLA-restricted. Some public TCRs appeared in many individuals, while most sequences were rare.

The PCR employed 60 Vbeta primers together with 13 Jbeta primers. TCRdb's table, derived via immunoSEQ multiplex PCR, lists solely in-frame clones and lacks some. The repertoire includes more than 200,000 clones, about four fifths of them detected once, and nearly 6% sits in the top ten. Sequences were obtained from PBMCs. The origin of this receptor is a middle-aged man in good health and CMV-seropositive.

CDR3 bases: TGTGCCAGCAGTGAGGGCAGGGCCAATGAAGCTTTCTTT. It is translated as CASSEGRANEAFF. The rearrangement links TRBV2 to TRBJ1-1, with D maybe TRBD1 (5 bases). V gave up 3 bases and J gave up 7 bases, with 12 bases separating them. Looked up from germline, CDR1 is SNHLY and CDR2 is FYNNEI. This CDR3 has 13 residues. Supplemented by reference TRBV2 and TRBJ1-1, the full variable domain reads EPEVTQTPSHQVTQMGQEVILRCVPISNHLYFYWYRQILGQKVEFLVSFYNNEISEKSEIFDDQFSVERPDGSNFTLKIRSTKLEDSAMYFCASSEGRANEAFFGQGTRLTVV.